This passage covers 14 T cell receptor beta chains from one sample sequenced in a study of T-cell reconstitution after alpha-beta-depleted transplantation in children. Unique molecular identifiers were built into the TCRbeta library. MiXCR was run by TCRdb on the PCR reads, yielding one entry per CDR3 protein. Among 9,200 or so distinct CDR3 sequences, roughly 13% were seen once, and the ten largest hold approximately 50%. The sequences come from PBMCs, mostly from graft donor cells, collected 60 days after TCRalphabeta/CD19-depleted stem cell transplant. Receptor source: a male patient between 5 and 17 years old who had a stem cell transplant for acute lymphoblastic leukemia, so the T cells may come from the graft donor.

There are many counts of this clonotype. V gene TRBV5-1 combines with J gene TRBJ1-1; D not certain. CDR3 length: 15 residues. The germline CDR1 and CDR2 sequences are SGHRS and YFSETQ. Deletions cut 4 bases from V and 5 bases from J, with 18 bases between. CDR3 loop: CASSQAAGSGTEAFF. The CDR3 region has the DNA TGCGCCAGCAGCCAAGCAGCGGGGTCGGGGACTGAAGCTTTCTTT.

This clonotype was counted many times. The chain employs TRBV5-1 and TRBJ1-2; D remains unclear. Deletions cut 3 bases from V and 4 bases from J, with 10 bases between. The CDR3 contains 13 residues. The germline V gene encodes CDR1 SGHRS and CDR2 YFSETQ. CDR3 region: CASSSPEIYGYTF. The CDR3 region has the DNA TGCGCCAGCAGCTCACCAGAAATCTATGGCTACACCTTC.

This clonotype was counted ten times or more. The chain combines TRBV2 with TRBJ2-5; D remains ambiguous. CDR3 length: 11 residues. V was pared by 6 bases and J by 1 base, with 3 bases between. The germline CDR1 and CDR2 sequences are SNHLY and FYNNEI. The DNA for the CDR3 is TGTGCCAGCAGCGGCCAAGAGACCCAGTACTTC. Translation gives CASSGQETQYF.

This clonotype was observed at least ten times. This chain uses TRBV7-9 with TRBJ1-1; maybe TRBD1 (5 bases). This CDR3 has 17 residues. Germline values: CDR1 SEHNR, CDR2 FQNEAQ (reference sequence). V lost 5 bases, J lost 3 bases, and 22 bases lay in between. CDR3 DNA sequence: TGTGCCAGCAGCCTCGCGGTGATCGGGGCGAGGGACACTGAAGCTTTCTTT. This codes for CASSLAVIGARDTEAFF.

Sample share makes this clonotype medium-sized (0.01 to 0.1%). V is TRBV7-2 and J is TRBJ2-7; 10 bases fit TRBD2. V gave up 0 bases and J gave up 5 bases; unmatched junction bases: 4. The CDR3 totals 15 residues. Germline CDR1 is SGHTA and CDR2 is FQGNSA. The CDR3 here is CASSLAQAGGHEQYF. CDR3 nucleotide sequence: TGTGCCAGCAGCTTAGCGCAAGCGGGAGGGCACGAGCAGTACTTC.

There are many counts of this clonotype. This chain connects TRBV4-2 to TRBJ1-3; maybe TRBD1 (6 bases). Germline assignment: CDR1 LGHNA and CDR2 YNFKEQ. This CDR3 has 16 residues. Trimming stripped 2 bases from V and 0 bases from J, with 11 bases between. CDR3 in amino acids: CASSQMTGLSGNTIYF. In DNA, the CDR3 is TGTGCCAGCAGCCAAATGACAGGCCTCTCTGGAAACACCATATATTTT.

The chain recombines TRBV7-2 with TRBJ1-1; D ambiguous. V was cut by 0 bases and J by 3 bases, with 8 bases left in between. From germline, CDR1 is SGHTA and CDR2 FQGNSA. The CDR3 consists of 14 residues. The CDR3 DNA is TGTGCCAGCAGCTTAGCAGGTAAATACACTGAAGCTTTCTTT. As protein: CASSLAGKYTEAFF. The entire variable domain, with the rest obtained from reference TRBV7-2 and TRBJ1-1, is as follows: GAGVSQSPSNKVTEKGKDVELRCDPISGHTALYWYRQSLGQGLEFLIYFQGNSAPDKSGLPSDRFSAERTGGSVSTLTIQRTQQEDSAVYLCASSLAGKYTEAFFGQGTRLTVV.

The rearrangement joins TRBV6-1 to TRBJ1-5; maybe TRBD1 (6 bases). This CDR3 has 13 amino acids. Trimming removed 8 bases from V and 4 bases from J, with 12 bases in between. Germline values: CDR1 MNHNS, CDR2 SASEGT. This chain's CDR3 is CASSKGGNQPQHF. As DNA, the CDR3 is TGTGCCAGCTCCAAGGGGGGGAATCAGCCCCAGCATTTT.

This clonotype came up many times. The chain uses TRBV6-5 and TRBJ2-7; D call uncertain. V lost 0 bases to trimming and J lost 1 base, with 7 bases between them. The CDR3 consists of 14 residues. Germline loops: CDR1 MNHEY, CDR2 SVGAGI. This chain's CDR3 is CASSYSRQSYEQYF. CDR3 in DNA: TGTGCCAGCAGTTACTCCCGTCAGTCCTACGAGCAGTACTTC.

This clonotype was seen only a few times. The chain uses TRBV29-1 and TRBJ2-7, with 15 bases matching TRBD2. Trimming removed 7 bases from V and 2 bases from J; junction bases left unmatched: 3. The CDR3 has 14 amino acids. Germline values: CDR1 SQVTM, CDR2 ANQGSEA. The chain's CDR3 is CSAGLAGGAYEQYF. In DNA form, the CDR3 reads TGCAGCGCCGGACTAGCGGGAGGGGCCTACGAGCAGTACTTC.

This clonotype was found many times. The V call is TRBV12-3 or TRBV12-4, the J call TRBJ2-3; D might be TRBD1 or TRBD2, each matching 6 bases. V lost 8 bases and J 0 bases, leaving 18 bases between the germline ends. The CDR3 runs to 16 residues. DNA for the CDR3: TGTGCCAGCTCACCCCAAGGGGGGCTGAGCACAGATACGCAGTATTTT. The encoded protein is CASSPQGGLSTDTQYF.

The rearrangement joins TRBV27 to TRBJ2-7; D gene uncertain. Germline CDR1 MNHEY, CDR2 SMNVEV (reference sequence). CDR3 length equals 11 residues. V gave up 6 bases and J gave up 5 bases, with 8 bases separating them. CDR3 sequence reads: CASRKNDEQYF. The CDR3 DNA sequence: TGTGCCAGCAGGAAGAATGACGAGCAGTACTTC.

This clonotype was observed many times. The chain recombines TRBV6-2 or TRBV6-3 with TRBJ2-7; D might be TRBD1 (5 bases). From germline, CDR1 is MNHEY and CDR2 SVGEGT. CDR3 length: 13 amino acids. V was cut by 7 bases and J by 1 base, with 11 bases left in between. The CDR3 nucleotides read TGTGCCAGCACCCTCAGGGATTCCTACGAGCAGTACTTC. This encodes CASTLRDSYEQYF.

This clonotype was recorded a few times. The V call is TRBV7-2, the J call TRBJ1-4, with TRBD1 matching over 10 bases. The CDR3 contains 15 residues. V lost 4 bases and J lost 6; bases outside the gene matches: 5. Germline lookup yields CDR1 SGHTA and CDR2 FQGNSA. The CDR3, as DNA: TGTGCCAGCAGCTCATCGGGACAGGGGTATGAAAAACTGTTTTTT. The encoded protein is CASSSSGQGYEKLFF.